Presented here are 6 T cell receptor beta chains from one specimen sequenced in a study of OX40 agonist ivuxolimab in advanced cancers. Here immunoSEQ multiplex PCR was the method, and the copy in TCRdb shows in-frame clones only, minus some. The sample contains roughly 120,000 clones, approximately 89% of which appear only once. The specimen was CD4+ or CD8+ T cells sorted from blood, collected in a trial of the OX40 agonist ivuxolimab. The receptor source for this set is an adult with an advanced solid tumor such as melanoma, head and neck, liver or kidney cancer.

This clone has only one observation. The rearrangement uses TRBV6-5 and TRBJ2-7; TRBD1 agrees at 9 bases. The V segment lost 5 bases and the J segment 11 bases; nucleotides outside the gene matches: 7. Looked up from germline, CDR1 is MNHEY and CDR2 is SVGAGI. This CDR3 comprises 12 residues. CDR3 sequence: CASSTGQGIKYF. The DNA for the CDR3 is TGTGCCAGCAGTACCGGACAGGGGATTAAGTACTTC.

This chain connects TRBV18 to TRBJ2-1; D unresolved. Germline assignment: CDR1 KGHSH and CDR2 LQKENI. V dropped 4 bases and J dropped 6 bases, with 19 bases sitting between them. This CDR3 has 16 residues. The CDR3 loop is CASSRRAWGRSNEQFF. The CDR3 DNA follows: TGTGCCAGCTCACGACGTGCCTGGGGTCGTTCCAATGAGCAGTTCTTC.

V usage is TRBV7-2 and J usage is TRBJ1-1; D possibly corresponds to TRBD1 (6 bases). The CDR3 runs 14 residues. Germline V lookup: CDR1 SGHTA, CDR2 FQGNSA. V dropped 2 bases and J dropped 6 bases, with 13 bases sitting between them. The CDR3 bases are TGTGCCAGCAGCTTAAACGGGGGCTTGGCTGAAGCTTTCTTT. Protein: CASSLNGGLAEAFF.

CDR3 DNA sequence: TGTGCCAGCAGCTACGATGCAGGGAGAGACGACTATGGCTACACCTTC. It codes for CASSYDAGRDDYGYTF. The chain employs TRBV7-9 and TRBJ1-2; the D gene is possibly TRBD1 (5 bases). The V end lost 4 bases, the J end lost 3 bases, and 18 bases lay between the germline ends. The CDR3 sequence is 16 residues long. Germline CDR1 is SEHNR and CDR2 is FQNEAQ (reference sequence).

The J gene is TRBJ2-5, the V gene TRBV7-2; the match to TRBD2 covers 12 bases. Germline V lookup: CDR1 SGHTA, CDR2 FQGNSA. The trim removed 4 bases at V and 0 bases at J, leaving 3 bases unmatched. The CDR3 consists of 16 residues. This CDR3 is CASSSWTSGDQETQYF. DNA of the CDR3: TGTGCCAGCAGCTCCTGGACTAGCGGGGACCAAGAGACCCAGTACTTC.

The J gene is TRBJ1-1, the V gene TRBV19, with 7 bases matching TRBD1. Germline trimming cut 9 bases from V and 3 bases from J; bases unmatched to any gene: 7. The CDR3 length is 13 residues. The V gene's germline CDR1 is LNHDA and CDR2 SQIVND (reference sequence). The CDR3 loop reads CASGTVVDTEAFF. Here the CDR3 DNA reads TGTGCCAGCGGGACAGTGGTTGACACTGAAGCTTTCTTT.